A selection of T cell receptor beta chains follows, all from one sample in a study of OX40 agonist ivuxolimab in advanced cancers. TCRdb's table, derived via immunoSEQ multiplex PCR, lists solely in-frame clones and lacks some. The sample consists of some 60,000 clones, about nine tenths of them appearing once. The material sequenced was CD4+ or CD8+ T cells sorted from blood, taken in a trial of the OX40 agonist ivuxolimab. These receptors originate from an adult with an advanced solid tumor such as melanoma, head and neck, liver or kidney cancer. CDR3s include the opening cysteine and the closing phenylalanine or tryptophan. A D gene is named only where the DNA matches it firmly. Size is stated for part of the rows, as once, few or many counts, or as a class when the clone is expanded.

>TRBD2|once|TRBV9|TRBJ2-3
TGTGCCAGCAGCGTAGCCGCAGCGGGAACCACAGATACGCAGTATTTT
CASSVAAAGTTDTQYF
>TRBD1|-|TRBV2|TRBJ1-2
TGTGCCAGCAGTGAAGGGACAGGACCTATTGGCTACACCTTC
CASSEGTGPIGYTF
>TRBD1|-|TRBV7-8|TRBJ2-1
TGTGCCAGCAGATTAGGGGACAGTATCAATGAGCAGTTCTTC
CASRLGDSINEQFF
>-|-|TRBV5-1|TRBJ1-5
TGCGCCAGCAGCCCCGCCGGAGGGGCCAATCAGCCCCAGCATTTT
CASSPAGGANQPQHF
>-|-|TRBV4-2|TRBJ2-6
TGTGCCAGCAGCCAAGATCACAGGGCGTCTGGGGCCAACGTCCTGACTTTC
CASSQDHRASGANVLTF
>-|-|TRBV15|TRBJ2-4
TGTGCCACCAGCAGAGTGGGGGTGGCGCATTACTTC
CATSRVGVAHYF
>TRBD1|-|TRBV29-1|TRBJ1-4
TGCAGCGTTGATTCGGACAGGAATGAAAAACTGTTTTTT
CSVDSDRNEKLFF
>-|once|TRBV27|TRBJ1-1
TGTGCCAGCAGTCCTAGTCTCGGACAGACTGAAGCTTTCTTT
CASSPSLGQTEAFF
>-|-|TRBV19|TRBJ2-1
TGTGCCAGTAGTACGAACTATGAGCAGTTCTTC
CASSTNYEQFF
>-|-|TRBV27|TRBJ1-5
TGTGCCAGCAGTTTATTTGGGGTAGGTCAGCCCCAGCATTTT
CASSLFGVGQPQHF
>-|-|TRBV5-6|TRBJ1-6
TGTGCCAGCAGCTTGGTATCCAGTAATAATTCACCCCTCCACTTT
CASSLVSSNNSPLHF